This passage covers 30 T cell receptor beta chains from one sample sequenced in a study of siplizumab effects on memory and regulatory T cells. The repertoire was sequenced with immunoSEQ multiplex PCR; TCRdb's copy has only in-frame clones and lacks some. The sample has some 100,000 clones; about 90% are singletons. Sequencing used non-Treg CD4+ T cells sorted from blood. These receptor sequences come from a human donor in good health.

The chain has TRBV19 and TRBJ2-6, with 7 positions matching TRBD1. CDR3 size: 16 residues. Germline loops: CDR1 LNHDA, CDR2 SQIVND (reference sequence). V was pared by 5 bases and J by 0 bases, with 4 bases of the junction left unmatched. In DNA form, the CDR3 reads TGTGCCAGTAGTTACAGGGACAGCTCTGGGGCCAACGTCCTGACTTTC. Translating gives CASSYRDSSGANVLTF.

This clone appeared a few times. The same CDR3 can be traced to other DNA sequences in this sample. The chain combines TRBV5-1 with TRBJ1-3; possibly TRBD1 for D (5 bases). In germline, CDR1 is SGHRS, CDR2 YFSETQ. The CDR3 is 14 amino acids. V lost 4 bases and J 4 bases, leaving 12 bases between the germline ends. The CDR3 spells CASSPGLGGNTIYF. Written as DNA, the CDR3 is TGCGCCAGCAGCCCGGGACTAGGAGGAAACACCATATATTTT.

The chain links TRBV7-9 to TRBJ2-5; D call uncertain. V was shortened by 1 base and J by 5 bases, with 17 bases between the two germline ends. The length of the CDR3 is 16 residues. The germline V gene encodes CDR1 SEHNR and CDR2 FQNEAQ (reference sequence). Written as DNA, the CDR3 is TGTGCCAGCAGCTTAGGCCGGACGGTAAAAACGGAGACCCAGTACTTC. Its protein product is CASSLGRTVKTETQYF.

In its sample, this clone was seen once. Written as DNA, the CDR3 is TGTGCCAGCAGCTTAACAAGAAATACAGATACGCAGTATTTT. Translation: CASSLTRNTDTQYF. The rearrangement joins TRBV7-3 to TRBJ2-3; no clear D gene. Trimming stripped 0 bases from V and 3 bases from J, with 7 bases between. This CDR3 comprises 14 residues. The V gene's germline CDR1 is SGHTA and CDR2 FQGTGA.

V gene TRBV7-2 combines with J gene TRBJ2-7; D is undetermined. V lost 0 bases and J 5 bases, leaving 8 bases between the germline ends. The CDR3 sequence is 13 residues long. The V gene's germline CDR1 is SGHTA and CDR2 FQGNSA. The chain's CDR3 is CASSLAVPDEQYF. In nucleotides, the CDR3 is TGTGCCAGCAGCTTAGCGGTGCCCGACGAGCAGTACTTC.

This CDR3 reads CASSSYGAPPNEQFF. The DNA for the CDR3 is TGCGCCAGCAGCTCCTACGGAGCCCCGCCCAATGAGCAGTTCTTC. The chain employs TRBV5-1 and TRBJ2-1; D is undetermined. Trimming shortened V by 3 bases and J by 6 bases, and 16 bases separated the two germline ends. The CDR3 sequence is 15 residues long. Germline CDR1 and CDR2: SGHRS and YFSETQ.

The chain employs TRBV4-1 and TRBJ2-1, with D perhaps TRBD2 (5 bases). The CDR3 extends over 13 amino acids. Germline V lookup: CDR1 MGHRA, CDR2 YSYEKL. Between the trimmed V and J ends, which lost 2 bases and 9 bases, there was a span of 11 bases. This chain's CDR3 is CASSQRLGGEQFF. In DNA, the CDR3 is TGCGCCAGCAGCCAAAGGTTAGGAGGTGAGCAGTTCTTC.

This chain joins TRBV5-4 and TRBJ2-2, with D possibly matching TRBD1 (5 bases). Germline CDR1 reads SGHNT; CDR2 reads YYREEE (reference sequence). V was pared by 3 bases and J by 6 bases, with 15 bases between. The CDR3 covers 15 residues. CDR3 protein: CASSWDWGQPGELFF. CDR3 sequence (DNA): TGTGCCAGCAGCTGGGATTGGGGCCAGCCCGGGGAGCTGTTTTTT.

The rearrangement uses TRBV29-1 and TRBJ2-2; no clear D. The CDR3 is 14 residues long. Germline assignment: CDR1 SQVTM and CDR2 ANQGSEA. Trimming cost V 4 bases and J 0 bases, with 9 bases left between them. CDR3 loop: CSVANRPNTGELFF. The CDR3 bases are TGCAGCGTTGCGAACAGACCGAACACCGGGGAGCTGTTTTTT.

This chain connects TRBV30 to TRBJ2-5, with no clear D. This CDR3 contains 14 residues. Germline V gene data show CDR1 as GTSNPN and CDR2 as SVGIG (reference sequence). The V gene lost 5 bases and the J gene lost 2 bases, with 15 bases spanning the gap. This chain's CDR3 is CAWSHQGSQETQYF. The CDR3 coding sequence is TGTGCCTGGTCCCATCAAGGAAGTCAAGAGACCCAGTACTTC.

V is TRBV7-2 and J is TRBJ2-3; D may be TRBD2 (6 bases). V was cut by 1 base and J by 1 base, with 9 bases left in between. CDR1 SGHTA and CDR2 FQGNSA come from the germline V gene. The CDR3 spans 15 residues. CDR3 sequence reads: CASSLVASGTDTQYF. For the CDR3, the DNA is TGTGCCAGCAGCTTAGTTGCTAGCGGCACAGATACGCAGTATTTT.

J is TRBJ2-7 and V is TRBV18; no clear D. The length of the CDR3 is 14 residues. Germline assignment: CDR1 KGHSH and CDR2 LQKENI. V gave up 3 bases and J gave up 0 bases, with 9 bases separating them. CDR3: CASSPQAGSYEQYF. DNA of the CDR3: TGTGCCAGCTCACCCCAGGCAGGCTCCTACGAGCAGTACTTC.

The chain joins TRBV9 to TRBJ2-2; tentative D call: TRBD1 (8 bases). Between the trimmed V and J ends, which lost 3 bases and 1 base, there was a span of 16 bases. The CDR3 runs 17 residues. Germline assignment: CDR1 SGDLS and CDR2 YYNGEE. Here the CDR3 reads CASSGWGGTGNTGELFF. CDR3 in DNA: TGTGCCAGCAGCGGGTGGGGAGGGACAGGGAACACCGGGGAGCTGTTTTTT. Complete variable domain (other parts from reference TRBV9 and TRBJ2-2): DSGVTQTPKHLITATGQRVTLRCSPRSGDLSVYWYQQSLDQGLQFLIQYYNGEERAKGNILERFSAQQFPDLHSELNLSSLELGDSALYFCASSGWGGTGNTGELFFGEGSRLTVL.

The chain combines TRBV5-1 with TRBJ2-1; possible D gene TRBD2, 7 bases. The CDR3 is 18 residues long. Germline CDR1 SGHRS, CDR2 YFSETQ. With 3 bases removed from V and 3 bases from J, the gap between germline ends came to 22 bases. CDR3 nucleotide sequence: TGCGCCAGCAGCTCTGGGGGGCTAGCGGTCCGCATCTACAATGAGCAGTTCTTC. Residues: CASSSGGLAVRIYNEQFF.

The chain couples TRBV29-1 to TRBJ2-7; D remains unclear. V lost 5 bases and J lost 2, with 10 bases in between. From germline, CDR1 is SQVTM and CDR2 ANQGSEA. The CDR3 runs to 12 residues. CDR3: CSVRGEAYEQYF. In DNA, the CDR3 is TGCAGCGTTAGAGGTGAGGCCTACGAGCAGTACTTC.

The rearrangement joins TRBV19 to TRBJ1-1; D call uncertain. The CDR3 loop spans 14 amino acids. Trimming took 4 bases from V and 5 from J, leaving 14 bases between them. The germline CDR1 and CDR2 sequences are LNHDA and SQIVND (reference sequence). The CDR3 DNA reads as TGTGCCAGTAGTACGTATGGAAGTCGGACTGAAGCTTTCTTT. Its protein product is CASSTYGSRTEAFF.

The chain joins TRBV2 to TRBJ2-5; D is perhaps TRBD2 (5 bases). The CDR3 is made up of 13 amino acids. Trimming left V 7 bases short and J 2 bases short, with 11 bases between. The germline gives CDR1 SNHLY, CDR2 FYNNEI. The DNA of the CDR3 is TGTGCCAGCAAGCGGTCCTTTCAAGAGACCCAGTACTTC. It yields the protein CASKRSFQETQYF.

This chain joins TRBV6-5 and TRBJ2-7, with 8 bases fitting TRBD1. Germline CDR1 and CDR2: MNHEY and SVGAGI. CDR3 length equals 15 residues. V dropped 5 bases and J dropped 1; count of bases not matched to a gene: 7. The CDR3 is CASSTARQGSYEQYF. The CDR3 DNA reads as TGTGCCAGCAGTACCGCCCGACAGGGGTCCTACGAGCAGTACTTC.

V usage is TRBV6-5 and J usage is TRBJ1-5; D remains unclear. Germline V gene lookup returns CDR1 MNHEY and CDR2 SVGAGI. V dropped 0 bases and J dropped 4 bases, with 4 bases sitting between them. The CDR3 covers 13 residues. The CDR3 nucleotides read TGTGCCAGCAGTTACTCTCTAAATCAGCCCCAGCATTTT. Translation: CASSYSLNQPQHF.

This sequence joins TRBV9 and TRBJ1-2, with D unresolved. The CDR3 is made up of 13 amino acids. Trimming took 0 bases from V and 2 from J, leaving 5 bases between them. Germline loops: CDR1 SGDLS, CDR2 YYNGEE. The CDR3 loop reads CASSVDGNYGYTF. The CDR3 DNA reads as TGTGCCAGCAGCGTAGACGGGAACTATGGCTACACCTTC.

The V call is TRBV29-1, the J call TRBJ2-2; weak D call: TRBD1 (5 bases). V was pared by 6 bases and J by 6 bases, with 11 bases between. The CDR3 has 12 amino acids. Germline CDR1 SQVTM, CDR2 ANQGSEA. The CDR3 protein is CSVPKGSGELFF. The CDR3 DNA reads as TGCAGCGTCCCCAAGGGGTCCGGGGAGCTGTTTTTT.

This chain joins TRBV5-4 and TRBJ2-7; unclear D gene. Trimming took 0 bases from V and 3 from J, leaving 13 bases between them. CDR3 length equals 15 residues. CDR1 SGHNT and CDR2 YYREEE come from the germline V gene (reference sequence). CDR3 nucleotide sequence: TGTGCCAGCAGCTTGGGATTCGAACCCAACTACGAGCAGTACTTC. Its translation: CASSLGFEPNYEQYF.

The V and J genes are TRBV4-1 and TRBJ2-5, with 13 bases aligning to TRBD2. Germline V gene sequence: CDR1 MGHRA, CDR2 YSYEKL. The CDR3 totals 17 residues. V was pared by 0 bases and J by 5 bases, with 6 bases of the junction left unmatched. The CDR3 nucleotides read TGCGCCAGCAGCCAAGATACTAGCGGGAGGGCCGGGGAGACCCAGTACTTC. Its translation is CASSQDTSGRAGETQYF.

Note on this clone: Other DNA sequences of this sample code for an identical CDR3. The chain uses TRBV9 and TRBJ2-3; tentative D call: TRBD1 (6 bases). The CDR3 is 13 amino acids. The ends were cut back, 5 bases at V and 3 bases at J, with 10 bases in the middle. CDR1 SGDLS and CDR2 YYNGEE come from the germline V gene. In DNA, the CDR3 is TGTGCCAGCAGTGGTACAGGGACAGATACGCAGTATTTT. It codes for CASSGTGTDTQYF.

The V and J genes are TRBV28 and TRBJ2-5, with TRBD2 as a possible D gene (5 bases). CDR1 is MDHEN and CDR2 is SYDVKM in the germline V gene. Trimming took off 7 bases at V and 5 bases at J, with 14 bases between the two ends. The CDR3 totals 13 residues. The CDR3 loop is CASNPRTVETQYF. CDR3 nucleotides: TGTGCCAGCAACCCCAGGACTGTCGAGACCCAGTACTTC.

The DNA of the CDR3 is TGTGCCAGTAGTATATCGGGAGGGTTGACTGAAGCTTTCTTT. Translation gives CASSISGGLTEAFF. This chain connects TRBV19 to TRBJ1-1, with no clear D. Per the germline V gene, CDR1 is LNHDA and CDR2 is SQIVND (reference sequence). The CDR3 has 14 residues. V was shortened by 2 bases and J by 5 bases, with 12 bases between the two germline ends.

The rearrangement links TRBV19 to TRBJ2-7; D ambiguous. CDR1 and CDR2 from the germline V gene are LNHDA and SQIVND (reference sequence). Trimming removed 9 bases at V and 2 bases at J, with 11 bases between. There are 12 residues in the CDR3. CDR3 in amino acids: CARWLGTYEQYF. DNA of the CDR3: TGTGCCAGATGGCTCGGCACCTACGAGCAGTACTTC. The variable domain in full, completed from reference TRBV19 and TRBJ2-7, reads DGGITQSPKYLFRKEGQNVTLSCEQNLNHDAMYWYRQDPGQGLRLIYYSQIVNDFQKGDIAEGYSVSREKKESFPLTVTSAQKNPTAFYLCARWLGTYEQYFGPGTRLTVT.

The V call is TRBV2, the J call TRBJ2-5; the D is unclear. Germline CDR1 SNHLY, CDR2 FYNNEI. V was cut by 3 bases and J by 5 bases, with 7 bases left in between. CDR3 length: 12 amino acids. In DNA form, the CDR3 reads TGTGCCAGCAGTGATCAGCCGGAGACCCAGTACTTC. Translated: CASSDQPETQYF.

The genes are TRBV25-1 and TRBJ1-5; a weak D match, TRBD1 (6 bases). Trimming took off 4 bases at V and 4 bases at J, with 11 bases between the two ends. This CDR3 is built from 14 residues. The germline V gene has CDR1 MGHDK and CDR2 SYGVNS. The CDR3 sequence: CASSGTAGNQPQHF. CDR3 DNA: TGTGCCAGCAGTGGGACAGCAGGTAATCAGCCCCAGCATTTT.

The chain uses TRBV19 and TRBJ1-5, with 7 bases aligning to TRBD1. The CDR3 runs 16 residues. J was trimmed by 0 bases and V by 4 bases; bases with no gene match: 6. Germline assignment: CDR1 LNHDA and CDR2 SQIVND (reference sequence). Here the CDR3 reads CASSSGGQFSNQPQHF. CDR3 bases: TGTGCCAGTAGTAGCGGGGGACAGTTTAGCAATCAGCCCCAGCATTTT.